These 26 T cell receptor beta chains were sequenced from one sample in a study of T cell clonotyping in hematopoietic cell transplantation. Here immunoSEQ multiplex PCR was the method, and the copy in TCRdb shows in-frame clones only, minus some. The table has fewer than 6,000 clones, approximately 77% seen once. Sequenced here: PBMCs, sampled 100 days after allogeneic stem cell transplant. The receptors shown here come from a female patient in her 50s who had an allogeneic stem cell transplant, so the T cells may come from the graft donor. Some clones in this sample may be carry-over from other donors' samples.

The sample holds a few counts of this clone. J is TRBJ2-4 and V is TRBV19; unclear D gene. CDR3 length: 18 amino acids. V was clipped by 7 bases and J by 0 bases, with 22 bases between them. In germline, CDR1 is LNHDA, CDR2 SQIVND (reference sequence). The DNA for the CDR3 is TGTGCCAGTACCTTCGCAGATCACTCGTCACTAGCCAAAAACATTCAGTACTTC. Translation gives CASTFADHSSLAKNIQYF. Variable domain in full (rest from reference TRBV19 and TRBJ2-4): DGGITQSPKYLFRKEGQNVTLSCEQNLNHDAMYWYRQDPGQGLRLIYYSQIVNDFQKGDIAEGYSVSREKKESFPLTVTSAQKNPTAFYLCASTFADHSSLAKNIQYFGAGTRLSVL.

V gene TRBV2 combines with J gene TRBJ1-4; perhaps TRBD1 as D (5 bases). The V end was cut by 6 bases, the J end by 8 bases, with 19 bases between. The germline V gene encodes CDR1 SNHLY and CDR2 FYNNEI. The CDR3 has 15 amino acids. The CDR3 protein is CASSATGAQGEKLFF. The CDR3 DNA is TGTGCCAGCAGCGCGACCGGGGCACAAGGGGAAAAACTGTTTTTT. Combining the CDR3 with reference TRBV2 and TRBJ1-4 gives the whole variable domain EPEVTQTPSHQVTQMGQEVILRCVPISNHLYFYWYRQILGQKVEFLVSFYNNEISEKSEIFDDQFSVERPDGSNFTLKIRSTKLEDSAMYFCASSATGAQGEKLFFGSGTQLSVL.

V usage is TRBV28 and J usage is TRBJ2-1; the match to TRBD2 covers 9 bases. Germline lookup yields CDR1 MDHEN and CDR2 SYDVKM. The CDR3 runs 15 residues. Trimming removed 3 bases from V and 4 bases from J; junction bases left unmatched: 4. The CDR3 region has the DNA TGTGCCAGCAGTTTCATTAGCGGGGGTTACAATGAGCAGTTCTTC. Residues: CASSFISGGYNEQFF.

The chain couples TRBV5-8 to TRBJ2-2, with 10 bases that match TRBD1. With V trimmed by 0 bases and J by 7 bases, 3 bases remained unmatched. Looked up from germline, CDR1 is SGHTS and CDR2 is YDEGEE. The CDR3 is made up of 15 amino acids. CDR3 protein: CASSLEGQGIGELFF. The CDR3 DNA follows: TGTGCCAGCAGCTTGGAGGGACAGGGGATCGGGGAGCTGTTTTTT.

This clone was detected a few times. Other DNA sequences from this sample encode an identical CDR3 as well. The genes are TRBV4-3 and TRBJ2-2; no reliable D call. This CDR3 has 15 amino acids. Germline V gene sequence: CDR1 LGHNA, CDR2 YSLEER. V was pared by 1 base and J by 5 bases, with 11 bases between. CDR3 bases: TGCGCCAGCAGCCAAGTTAATATCAGGACCGGGGAGCTGTTTTTT. It yields the protein CASSQVNIRTGELFF.

V and J are TRBV29-1 and TRBJ2-1; TRBD2 agrees at 14 bases. The CDR3 contains 17 residues. Germline V gene lookup returns CDR1 SQVTM and CDR2 ANQGSEA. With V trimmed by 5 bases and J by 1 base, 7 bases remained unmatched. The CDR3 DNA is TGCAGCGTTCCGGGACTAGCGGGAGTTAGGTCCTACAATGAGCAGTTCTTC. It yields the protein CSVPGLAGVRSYNEQFF.

The V and J genes are TRBV7-2 and TRBJ2-7; D unclear. CDR1 and CDR2 (germline): SGHTA, FQGNSA. CDR3 size: 15 residues. The V end was cut by 1 base, the J end by 4 bases, with 14 bases between. DNA of the CDR3: TGTGCCAGCAGCTTAGAGTCCGCCAGTACATACGAGCAGTACTTC. As protein: CASSLESASTYEQYF. Drawing the rest from reference TRBV7-2 and TRBJ2-7, the complete variable domain is GAGVSQSPSNKVTEKGKDVELRCDPISGHTALYWYRQSLGQGLEFLIYFQGNSAPDKSGLPSDRFSAERTGGSVSTLTIQRTQQEDSAVYLCASSLESASTYEQYFGPGTRLTVT.

V is TRBV4-1 and J is TRBJ2-1; D not resolved. V shed 0 bases and J shed 9 bases, with 6 bases lying between them. In germline, CDR1 is MGHRA, CDR2 YSYEKL. CDR3 length: 12 amino acids. CDR3 amino acids: CASSQDGGEQFF. The CDR3 DNA follows: TGCGCCAGCAGCCAAGATGGTGGTGAGCAGTTCTTC.

The V and J genes are TRBV4-3 and TRBJ2-7, with 9 bases fitting TRBD1. This CDR3 is 14 amino acids long. Trimming took 1 base from V and 3 from J; bases not matched to a gene: 1. CDR1 is LGHNA and CDR2 is YSLEER in the germline V gene. CDR3 bases: TGCGCCAGCAGCCAAGGGACAGGGGACTACGAGCAGTACTTC. Translating gives CASSQGTGDYEQYF.

This rearrangement joins TRBV4-1 to TRBJ2-7; 10 nucleotides agree with TRBD2. The CDR3 sequence is 15 residues long. J gave up 2 bases and V 4 bases, and 5 bases lay outside the gene matches. Germline assignment: CDR1 MGHRA and CDR2 YSYEKL. CDR3 sequence (DNA): TGCGCCAGCAGCCTACTAGCGGGGCCCACCTACGAGCAGTACTTC. Its protein product is CASSLLAGPTYEQYF.

The chain links TRBV18 to TRBJ2-3; TRBD2 might be the D (5 bases). Trimming cost V 2 bases and J 1 base, with 7 bases left between them. Germline V lookup: CDR1 KGHSH, CDR2 LQKENI. The CDR3 length is 14 residues. CDR3 sequence reads: CASSPGRRTDTQYF. The CDR3 nucleotides are TGTGCCAGCTCACCAGGGAGACGCACAGATACGCAGTATTTT.

As to this clone: At one boundary the junction diverges from the germline segment, which might be a read error. The chain uses TRBV28 and TRBJ1-1; a weak D match, TRBD1 (5 bases). The germline V gene has CDR1 MDHEN and CDR2 SYDVKM. The CDR3 has 13 amino acids. CDR3 in amino acids: CASSETGRRETFF. The CDR3 DNA is TGTGCCAGCAGTGAAACGGGACGGCGTGAAACTTTCTTT.

V usage is TRBV9 and J usage is TRBJ2-3; unclear D gene. Germline V CDR1 and CDR2: SGDLS, YYNGEE. The CDR3 spans 12 residues. V was trimmed by 0 bases and J by 4 bases, leaving 3 bases between them. In nucleotides, the CDR3 is TGTGCCAGCAGCGTAGTACCAGATACGCAGTATTTT. Translated, it gives CASSVVPDTQYF.

The chain links TRBV28 to TRBJ2-3; no definite D call. V was cut by 6 bases and J by 4 bases, with 11 bases left in between. The germline V gene has CDR1 MDHEN and CDR2 SYDVKM. The CDR3 extends over 13 amino acids. The CDR3 nucleotides are TGTGCCAGCAGCCGACCCAGGTCAGATACGCAGTATTTT. It specifies CASSRPRSDTQYF.

V usage is TRBV28 and J usage is TRBJ2-3, with D unresolved. CDR1 MDHEN and CDR2 SYDVKM come from the germline V gene. The CDR3 contains 14 residues. The germline V and J ends were trimmed by 6 bases and 1 base, with 11 bases remaining between them. This CDR3 reads CASSRPGGTDTQYF. The DNA of the CDR3 is TGTGCCAGCAGCCGACCTGGCGGCACAGATACGCAGTATTTT.

This chain uses TRBV10-3 with TRBJ2-7; 14 bases line up with TRBD2. The CDR3 is 15 residues long. Germline CDR1 is ENHRY and CDR2 is SYGVKD. V trimming: 3 bases; J trimming: 4 bases; junction bases outside the gene matches: 2. CDR3 sequence reads: CAISEGTSGSYEQYF. The CDR3 nucleotides read TGTGCCATCAGTGAAGGGACTAGCGGGAGTTACGAGCAGTACTTC.

By sample share, this clone is medium-sized. The chain carries TRBV27 and TRBJ2-7; 11 bases agree with TRBD2. The CDR3 consists of 16 residues. Germline lookup yields CDR1 MNHEY and CDR2 SMNVEV (reference sequence). Trimming at V came to 6 bases and at J to 5 bases, leaving 12 bases not matched to a gene. CDR3 DNA: TGTGCCAGCAGATCAGCACTAGCGGGAGCTGTCCACGAGCAGTACTTC. Its translation: CASRSALAGAVHEQYF.

This clone was detected only a few times. The chain joins TRBV7-2 to TRBJ2-7; 8 bases fit TRBD1. Germline V CDR1 and CDR2: SGHTA, FQGNSA. The CDR3 extends over 18 amino acids. The V segment lost 2 bases and the J segment 2 bases; nucleotides outside the gene matches: 14. CDR3 region: CASSLFHPGTGETYEQYF. Here the CDR3 DNA reads TGTGCCAGCAGCTTATTTCACCCCGGGACAGGAGAAACCTACGAGCAGTACTTC.

The chain carries TRBV5-1 and TRBJ1-5; D unclear. The germline V gene has CDR1 SGHRS and CDR2 YFSETQ. V was clipped by 3 bases and J by 7 bases, with 17 bases between them. This CDR3 has 15 amino acids. CDR3 region: CASSSGSGVGQPQHF. In DNA form, the CDR3 reads TGCGCCAGCAGCTCGGGGTCCGGGGTAGGACAGCCCCAGCATTTT.

The V call is TRBV5-1, the J call TRBJ1-5; D remains ambiguous. The germline V gene encodes CDR1 SGHRS and CDR2 YFSETQ. V lost 7 bases to trimming and J lost 0 bases, with 14 bases between them. This CDR3 is 15 amino acids long. The chain's CDR3 is CASRLGGDSNQPQHF. The CDR3 nucleotides read TGCGCCAGCCGGCTCGGCGGGGATAGCAATCAGCCCCAGCATTTT.

CDR3 in amino acids: CAWKVVGGRQGGNTIYF. CDR3 bases: TGTGCCTGGAAAGTCGTTGGGGGCAGGCAGGGCGGAAACACCATATATTTT. V gene TRBV30 combines with J gene TRBJ1-3; D may be TRBD1 (6 bases). Germline V gene sequence: CDR1 GTSNPN, CDR2 SVGIG (reference sequence). There are 17 residues in the CDR3. V lost 4 bases and J lost 4, with 23 bases in between.

The J gene is TRBJ2-7, the V gene TRBV11-2, with D possibly matching TRBD2 (6 bases). V was cut by 2 bases and J by 2 bases, with 16 bases left in between. Germline V gene sequence: CDR1 SGHAT, CDR2 FQNNGV. The length of the CDR3 is 16 residues. The chain's CDR3 is CASSLRGDGGTYEQYF. The CDR3 DNA reads TGTGCCAGCAGCTTACGAGGCGACGGGGGAACCTACGAGCAGTACTTC.

The DNA for the CDR3 is TGTGCCAGCACCCGACCCTCTCTCGCTACAGATACGCAGTATTTT. It encodes CASTRPSLATDTQYF. V usage is TRBV13 and J usage is TRBJ2-3; D is unresolved. Trimming shortened V by 7 bases and J by 3 bases, and 17 bases separated the two germline ends. This CDR3 is built from 15 residues. Per germline, CDR1 PRHDT and CDR2 FYEKMQ (reference sequence).

V is TRBV6-1 and J is TRBJ2-2; the match to TRBD1 covers 8 bases. Germline V lookup: CDR1 MNHNS, CDR2 SASEGT. Unmatched junction bases numbered 4, after V lost 6 bases and J lost 7 bases. The CDR3 consists of 13 residues. The chain's CDR3 is CASRTGDHGELFF. The DNA for the CDR3 is TGTGCCAGCAGGACAGGGGACCACGGGGAGCTGTTTTTT.

This chain uses TRBV11-1 with TRBJ1-5; D perhaps matches TRBD1 (5 bases). The V and J ends lost 3 bases and 3 bases respectively, with 9 bases between them. This CDR3 is built from 14 residues. Germline V lookup: CDR1 SGHAT, CDR2 FQDESV (reference sequence). CDR3 nucleotides: TGTGCCAGCAGCTTGCAAGGGGACAATCAGCCCCAGCATTTT. Its translation is CASSLQGDNQPQHF.

Judged by abundance, this clone is medium-sized (0.01 to 0.1%). V and J are TRBV28 and TRBJ2-2, with 12 bases that match TRBD2. The junction had 7 bases not matched to a gene; V was cut back by 5 bases and J by 9 bases. The CDR3 runs 15 residues. In germline, CDR1 is MDHEN, CDR2 SYDVKM. The CDR3: CASSLKTSGRRELFF. The DNA of the CDR3 is TGTGCCAGCAGTCTCAAGACTAGCGGGAGAAGGGAGCTGTTTTTT.